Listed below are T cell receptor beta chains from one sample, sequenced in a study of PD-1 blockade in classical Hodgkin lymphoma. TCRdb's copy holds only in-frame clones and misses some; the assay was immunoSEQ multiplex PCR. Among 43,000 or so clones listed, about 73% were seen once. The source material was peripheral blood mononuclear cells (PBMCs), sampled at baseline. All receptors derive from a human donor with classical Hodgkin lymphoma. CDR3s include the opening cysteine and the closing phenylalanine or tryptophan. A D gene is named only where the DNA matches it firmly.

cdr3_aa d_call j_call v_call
CASSLESGRTYEQFF TRBD2 TRBJ2-1 TRBV11-2
CASSVRVGEQFF - TRBJ2-1 TRBV6-5
CASSYDRGTEAFF TRBD1 TRBJ1-1 TRBV7-3
CASRGDTEAFF - TRBJ1-1 TRBV10-1
CASSVGGGAHPDTQYF - TRBJ2-3 TRBV9
CASSLSPGNQPQHF - TRBJ1-5 TRBV27
CAWTGTSGSILRGGELFF TRBD2 TRBJ2-2 TRBV30
CASSPGLAGISYEQYF TRBD2 TRBJ2-7 TRBV6-4
CASSLGSGGAYSPLHF - TRBJ1-6 TRBV5-5
CASSPHESYGYTF - TRBJ1-2 TRBV6-5
CASRDASGGINEQYF TRBD2 TRBJ2-7 TRBV6-6
CATSRETSTGELFF - TRBJ2-2 TRBV6-6
CASSVAEGDTQYF - TRBJ2-3 TRBV9
CASSPPGGQHYNEQFF TRBD2 TRBJ2-1 TRBV7-6
CASSEFGIAPRETQYF - TRBJ2-5 TRBV25-1
CASSSSTGDRNTIYF TRBD1 TRBJ1-3 TRBV6-6
CASSTQGTVNTGELFF - TRBJ2-2 TRBV19
CASRSNTDTQYF - TRBJ2-3 TRBV5-1
CASSFPGQGARGDGYTF TRBD1 TRBJ1-2 TRBV7-9
CASSLFGSGNTIYF - TRBJ1-3 TRBV5-1
CASSPTMTVDSGNTIYF - TRBJ1-3 TRBV18
CASSPLRGDTEAFF - TRBJ1-1 TRBV18
CASSPRGTVGDNSPLHF TRBD1 TRBJ1-6 TRBV9
CASSIVGSYSYNEQFF - TRBJ2-1 TRBV19
CASNPGGAGETQYF TRBD2 TRBJ2-5 TRBV6-1
CASSSPGLTGELFF - TRBJ2-2 TRBV7-6
CASSWWAAGYGYTF - TRBJ1-2 TRBV5-4
CASSFLGNQPQHF - TRBJ1-5 TRBV28
CASRRTDEQYF - TRBJ2-7 TRBV2
CASSSRMGGPGNTIYF - TRBJ1-3 TRBV5-6
CASSQTGANTGELFF - TRBJ2-2 TRBV19
CAWRGRGGLGNIQYF - TRBJ2-4 TRBV30
CASSSWDRYNSGANVLTF TRBD1 TRBJ2-6 TRBV27
CASSLAPGDSGNTIYF - TRBJ1-3 TRBV7-9
CATSSPEGSTSTDTQYF - TRBJ2-3 TRBV15
CASSQVGLAASYEQYF TRBD2 TRBJ2-7 TRBV4-1
CASSAADGFYDGYTF - TRBJ1-2 TRBV25-1
CATSWDTGELFF - TRBJ2-2 TRBV15
CASREGITLEKLFF - TRBJ1-4 TRBV5-1
CASSPQPGGHQPQHF - TRBJ1-5 TRBV7-6
CASSALPGYEQYF - TRBJ2-7 TRBV9
CASRVNTEAFF - TRBJ1-1 TRBV28